Following are 32 T cell receptor beta chains from one sample sequenced in a study of blood T cell repertoires in COVID-19. Some clones are missing from TCRdb's copy, which holds only in-frame ones; the method was immunoSEQ multiplex PCR. The profile shows some 40,000 clones, roughly nine tenths of them singletons. Sequenced: peripheral blood. The origin of the receptors is a woman in her twenties or thirties in a cohort sampled during active COVID-19.

The chain recombines TRBV5-6 with TRBJ2-3, with a weak D call TRBD2 (6 bases). Germline lookup yields CDR1 SGHDT and CDR2 YYEEEE. The V end lost 0 bases, the J end lost 8 bases, and 16 bases lay between the germline ends. The CDR3 sequence is 15 residues long. As DNA, the CDR3 is TGTGCCAGCAGCTTGGGGGGGGTCGAGCGGGCTACGCAGTATTTT. Its translation: CASSLGGVERATQYF.

The chain uses TRBV11-2 and TRBJ2-1, with D unclear. V was shortened by 7 bases and J by 4 bases, with 17 bases between the two germline ends. CDR3 length: 15 amino acids. CDR1 and CDR2 from the germline V gene are SGHAT and FQNNGV. For the CDR3, the DNA is TGTGCCAGCACCCAAGACCCGGTAGCATACAATGAGCAGTTCTTC. Translating gives CASTQDPVAYNEQFF.

V gene TRBV5-4 combines with J gene TRBJ1-2; the match to TRBD1 covers 11 bases. The CDR3 length is 15 residues. Per the germline V gene, CDR1 is SGHNT and CDR2 is YYREEE (reference sequence). The ends lost 4 bases at V and 5 bases at J; junction bases unmatched: 7. The CDR3 DNA reads as TGTGCCAGCAGCGCACGGGACAGGGGGAGTTATGGCTACACCTTC. This encodes CASSARDRGSYGYTF. Based on the CDR3 plus reference TRBV5-4 and TRBJ1-2, the full variable domain is ETGVTQSPTHLIKTRGQQVTLRCSSQSGHNTVSWYQQALGQGPQFIFQYYREEENGRGNFPPRFSGLQFPNYSSELNVNALELDDSALYLCASSARDRGSYGYTFGSGTRLTVV.

The genes are TRBV27 and TRBJ2-3; D perhaps matches TRBD1 (5 bases). Germline values: CDR1 MNHEY, CDR2 SMNVEV (reference sequence). CDR3 size: 16 residues. Trimming stripped 4 bases from V and 5 bases from J, with 19 bases between. CDR3 sequence: CASSSWGSIGLDTQYF. CDR3 DNA sequence: TGTGCCAGCAGTTCGTGGGGCTCAATCGGGTTAGATACGCAGTATTTT.

The chain couples TRBV9 to TRBJ1-2; D unresolved. Deletions cut 0 bases from V and 0 bases from J, with 9 bases between. The CDR3 spans 15 residues. Germline V gene sequence: CDR1 SGDLS, CDR2 YYNGEE. The CDR3 DNA sequence: TGTGCCAGCAGCGTAGAAAATATAGCTAACTATGGCTACACCTTC. Protein sequence: CASSVENIANYGYTF.

This clone was counted between two and nine times. The chain links TRBV5-6 to TRBJ1-1, with a tentative D call TRBD1 (6 bases). The CDR3 has 14 residues. The germline gives CDR1 SGHDT, CDR2 YYEEEE. Trimming removed 0 bases from V and 5 bases from J, with 11 bases in between. CDR3: CASSLVQGGTEAFF. DNA for the CDR3: TGTGCCAGCAGCTTGGTACAGGGTGGTACTGAAGCTTTCTTT.

This clone was counted once. This chain connects TRBV30 to TRBJ1-2, with TRBD1 matching 8 bases. The CDR3 totals 16 residues. The J segment lost 4 bases and the V segment lost 3 bases, leaving 13 bases of the junction unmatched. CDR1 and CDR2 from the germline V gene are GTSNPN and SVGIG (reference sequence). The chain's CDR3 is CAWRSLGIGQGYGYTF. CDR3 sequence (DNA): TGTGCCTGGAGATCGTTGGGAATTGGACAGGGCTATGGCTACACCTTC.

There are a few counts of this clone. The chain recombines TRBV6-5 with TRBJ1-2; 10 bases map to TRBD1. The V and J ends lost 2 bases and 7 bases, in that order; junction bases with no gene match: 10. CDR1 and CDR2 from the germline V gene are MNHEY and SVGAGI. The CDR3 is 16 amino acids. In nucleotides, the CDR3 is TGTGCCAGCAGTTACGTGTGGAGACAGGGGGCATTTGGCTACACCTTC. It translates to CASSYVWRQGAFGYTF.

V and J are TRBV5-6 and TRBJ1-1; the D gene is possibly TRBD1 (6 bases). This CDR3 contains 11 residues. The germline V gene encodes CDR1 SGHDT and CDR2 YYEEEE. Trimming shortened V by 7 bases and J by 5 bases, and 9 bases separated the two germline ends. The chain's CDR3 is CASSQGTEAFF. The CDR3 nucleotides read TGTGCCAGCTCACAGGGTACTGAAGCTTTCTTT.

This clone has only one observation. The chain employs TRBV6-5 and TRBJ2-4; unclear D gene. CDR1 is MNHEY, CDR2 SVGAGI, per germline. The CDR3 totals 13 residues. Trimming took 6 bases from V and 1 from J, leaving 7 bases between them. CDR3: CASSHEAKNIQYF. For the CDR3, the DNA is TGTGCCAGCAGCCACGAGGCCAAAAACATTCAGTACTTC.

This chain uses TRBV6-5 with TRBJ2-1, with 7 bases matching TRBD2. CDR1 MNHEY and CDR2 SVGAGI come from the germline V gene. The CDR3 length is 15 residues. V lost 9 bases to trimming and J lost 8 bases; unmatched junction nucleotides: 16. As DNA, the CDR3 is TGTGCCAGTAAAGTCCCCAGCGGGGTAGGTTATGAGCAGTTCTTC. Its translation: CASKVPSGVGYEQFF.

The chain combines TRBV15 with TRBJ1-3; D is unclear. Germline CDR1 is LNHNV and CDR2 is YYDKDF (reference sequence). This CDR3 is 13 amino acids long. Deletions cut 3 bases from V and 2 bases from J, with 5 bases between. The chain's CDR3 is CATSRLAGNTIYF. CDR3 nucleotides: TGTGCCACCAGCAGGTTAGCTGGAAACACCATATATTTT.

This clone was seen only once. The chain recombines TRBV6-5 with TRBJ2-3; 8 nucleotides agree with TRBD1. Unmatched junction bases numbered 6, after V lost 0 bases and J lost 4 bases. Looked up from germline, CDR1 is MNHEY and CDR2 is SVGAGI. The CDR3 has 16 residues. CDR3 amino acids: CASSYSLTGASDTQYF. For the CDR3, the DNA is TGTGCCAGCAGTTACTCGTTGACAGGGGCATCAGATACGCAGTATTTT.

A single count supports this clone. This chain uses TRBV5-4 with TRBJ2-5; TRBD1 matches 7 bases. This CDR3 spans 15 amino acids. V shed 3 bases and J 2 bases; nucleotides not matched to a gene: 7. Germline V lookup: CDR1 SGHNT, CDR2 YYREEE (reference sequence). The CDR3 reads CASSYTGARQETQYF. In nucleotides, the CDR3 is TGTGCCAGCAGCTACACAGGGGCCCGACAAGAGACCCAGTACTTC.

The V gene is TRBV29-1, the J gene TRBJ1-5; D is unclear. In germline, CDR1 is SQVTM, CDR2 ANQGSEA. V was cut by 6 bases and J by 0 bases, with 12 bases left in between. This CDR3 contains 14 residues. CDR3 nucleotides: TGCAGCGTAGCCGGGATCAATAGCAATCAGCCCCAGCATTTT. Translating it yields CSVAGINSNQPQHF.

This chain connects TRBV11-2 to TRBJ2-7; D gene unclear. This CDR3 has 15 residues. CDR1 and CDR2 from the germline V gene are SGHAT and FQNNGV. V lost 3 bases, J lost 0 bases, and 12 bases lay in between. The CDR3 spells CASSLARKISYEQYF. As DNA, the CDR3 is TGTGCCAGCAGCTTGGCCCGAAAGATCTCCTACGAGCAGTACTTC.

The chain couples TRBV19 to TRBJ1-5; perhaps TRBD1 as D (6 bases). Germline V gives CDR1 LNHDA, CDR2 SQIVND (reference sequence). This CDR3 contains 15 residues. Trimming removed 4 bases at V and 4 bases at J, with 14 bases between. CDR3: CASSSEQGSNQPQHF. CDR3 coding DNA: TGTGCCAGTAGTAGTGAACAGGGCTCGAATCAGCCCCAGCATTTT.

CDR3 in DNA: TGTGCCAGCAGGGCCGGGACAGGGGGCACTGAAGCTTTCTTT. This sequence encodes CASRAGTGGTEAFF. The chain employs TRBV6-6 and TRBJ1-1; 11 positions agree with TRBD1. The germline V gene has CDR1 MNHNY and CDR2 SVGAGI (reference sequence). The CDR3 is made up of 14 amino acids. V shed 6 bases, J shed 4 bases, and the junction held 4 bases outside the gene matches.

The rearrangement uses TRBV6-2 or TRBV6-3 and TRBJ2-7, with 9 bases fitting TRBD2. The CDR3 covers 15 residues. CDR1 and CDR2 from the germline V gene are MNHEY and SVGEGT. V shed 2 bases and J 5 bases; nucleotides not matched to a gene: 7. Here the CDR3 DNA reads TGTGCCAGCAGTTACGGCGGCGGGAGGGCGAACGAGCAGTACTTC. Translation gives CASSYGGGRANEQYF.

A note on this clone: Different DNA sequences within this sample yield the same CDR3. The DNA of the CDR3 is TGTGCCAGCAGCTTGACAGCATACGAGCAGTACTTC. Residues: CASSLTAYEQYF. The rearrangement joins TRBV6-2 or TRBV6-3 to TRBJ2-7, with TRBD1 as a possible D gene (5 bases). CDR3 length equals 12 residues. Germline CDR1 and CDR2: MNHEY and SVGEGT. V gave up 6 bases and J gave up 4 bases, with 10 bases separating them.

The chain has TRBV30 and TRBJ1-3, with a possible D match to TRBD1 (5 bases). V lost 4 bases and J 0 bases, leaving 16 bases between the germline ends. The CDR3 consists of 16 residues. Looked up from germline, CDR1 is GTSNPN and CDR2 is SVGIG (reference sequence). The CDR3 sequence: CAWKEQALLSGNTIYF. The DNA for the CDR3 is TGTGCCTGGAAAGAACAGGCACTCCTCTCTGGAAACACCATATATTTT.

J is TRBJ2-7 and V is TRBV7-9, with D perhaps matching TRBD2 (6 bases). CDR3 length: 12 residues. The V end lost 3 bases, the J end lost 7 bases, and 10 bases lay between the germline ends. Per the germline V gene, CDR1 is SEHNR and CDR2 is FQNEAQ (reference sequence). CDR3 region: CASSFGGEEQYF. The CDR3 DNA follows: TGTGCCAGCAGCTTCGGCGGGGAGGAGCAGTACTTC.

The V call is TRBV11-2, the J call TRBJ2-5; no reliable D call. Trimming pared 1 base from V and 1 base from J, leaving 10 bases between. The germline V gene encodes CDR1 SGHAT and CDR2 FQNNGV. The CDR3 has 15 residues. In DNA form, the CDR3 reads TGTGCCAGCAGCTTAGTAGTTTCCCCCCAAGAGACCCAGTACTTC. This codes for CASSLVVSPQETQYF.

This clone appeared a few times. The chain couples TRBV27 to TRBJ1-6; tentative D call: TRBD1 (6 bases). The CDR3 is 15 amino acids. V shed 8 bases and J shed 4 bases, with 15 bases lying between them. The germline V gene encodes CDR1 MNHEY and CDR2 SMNVEV (reference sequence). The CDR3 loop is CASCSGERYNSPLHF. For the CDR3, the DNA is TGTGCCAGCTGCTCAGGGGAAAGATATAATTCACCCCTCCACTTT.

This sequence joins TRBV28 and TRBJ2-5, with TRBD1 as a possible D gene (5 bases). Trimming pared 5 bases from V and 4 bases from J, leaving 17 bases between. Looked up from germline, CDR1 is MDHEN and CDR2 is SYDVKM. The CDR3 is 15 amino acids. This CDR3 reads CASSPTLMGLETQYF. CDR3 coding DNA: TGTGCCAGCAGTCCCACCCTAATGGGGCTAGAGACCCAGTACTTC.

In this sample, this clone turned up a few times. This rearrangement joins TRBV18 to TRBJ2-7; TRBD2 matches 8 bases. Germline-derived CDR1 and CDR2 are KGHSH and LQKENI. This CDR3 is built from 13 residues. The trim removed 4 bases at V and 4 bases at J, leaving 3 bases unmatched. The CDR3 region has the DNA TGTGCCAGCTCACAGGCTAGCGGGTACGAGCAGTACTTC. Protein: CASSQASGYEQYF.

This chain connects TRBV11-2 to TRBJ2-1; the match to TRBD2 covers 10 bases. The CDR3 length is 15 residues. V was pared by 4 bases and J by 5 bases, with 5 bases of the junction left unmatched. Germline V gene data show CDR1 as SGHAT and CDR2 as FQNNGV. The CDR3 loop reads CASSSLAGVHNEQFF. The CDR3 DNA sequence: TGTGCCAGCAGCTCGCTAGCGGGAGTCCACAATGAGCAGTTCTTC.

V is TRBV28 and J is TRBJ2-7; TRBD1 aligns across 7 bases. Germline CDR1 reads MDHEN; CDR2 reads SYDVKM. The CDR3 consists of 13 residues. V shed 5 bases and J 3 bases; nucleotides not matched to a gene: 4. The CDR3 coding sequence is TGTGCCAGCAGTGGCCCAGGGGGCTACGAGCAGTACTTC. It specifies CASSGPGGYEQYF.

This chain joins TRBV28 and TRBJ2-7, with D maybe TRBD1 (5 bases). Germline-derived CDR1 and CDR2 are MDHEN and SYDVKM. The CDR3 covers 13 residues. Between the trimmed V and J ends, which lost 6 bases and 6 bases, there was a span of 15 bases. The CDR3 loop reads CASRGPGWGEQYF. As DNA, the CDR3 is TGTGCCAGCAGGGGCCCAGGGTGGGGCGAGCAGTACTTC.

The rearrangement joins TRBV4-3 to TRBJ2-7; no definite D call. Per germline, CDR1 LGHNA and CDR2 YSLEER. This CDR3 contains 17 residues. With 0 bases removed from V and 0 bases from J, the gap between germline ends came to 15 bases. The CDR3 DNA sequence: TGCGCCAGCAGCCAAGACGTACAGTCACGTTTCTCCTACGAGCAGTACTTC. Protein sequence: CASSQDVQSRFSYEQYF.

The chain links TRBV5-5 to TRBJ2-2, with D tentatively TRBD1 (5 bases). The CDR3 spans 13 residues. The V end lost 4 bases, the J end lost 4 bases, and 8 bases lay between the germline ends. Germline CDR1 and CDR2: SGHKS and YYEKEE (reference sequence). The CDR3 is CASSETVTGELFF. The CDR3 nucleotides are TGTGCCAGCAGCGAGACAGTCACCGGGGAGCTGTTTTTT. The complete variable domain, with remaining parts taken from reference TRBV5-5 and TRBJ2-2, reads DAGVTQSPTHLIKTRGQQVTLRCSPISGHKSVSWYQQVLGQGPQFIFQYYEKEERGRGNFPDRFSARQFPNYSSELNVNALLLGDSALYLCASSETVTGELFFGEGSRLTVL.

The chain couples TRBV7-2 to TRBJ2-1; D possibly corresponds to TRBD2 (6 bases). The V gene lost 5 bases and the J gene lost 6 bases, with 17 bases spanning the gap. The germline V gene has CDR1 SGHTA and CDR2 FQGNSA. The CDR3 has 15 residues. In DNA form, the CDR3 reads TGTGCCAGCAGCCCTAGACTAGGTAATGCCAATGAGCAGTTCTTC. It encodes CASSPRLGNANEQFF.